This TCR beta chain originates from a study of post-analysis software for immune sequencing data. The overall study: Relapsing-remitting, secondary progressive and progressive-relapsing multiple sclerosis courses were included.

TCR beta cDNA libraries included unique molecular identifiers. A population of 1 to 10 million T cells gave rise to roughly 490,000 cDNA molecules. Each CDR3 protein gets one entry after TCRdb re-called the PCR reads with MiXCR. The data contain about 540,000 distinct CDR3 sequences, around 34% of them singletons. Findings of the study overall: When the samples were clustered directly with F measure, those that had been prepared in the same batch showed strong co-clustering. Controls showed significantly higher normalized Chao1 diversity than did multiple sclerosis patients.

In this sample, this clonotype turned up many times. Antigen: not known. What was sequenced was blood. This sequence originates from a girl aged 2-17 years with multiple sclerosis.

CDR3 sequence reads: CASSVAPTPTEGYTF. The CDR3 coding sequence is TGTGCCAGCAGCGTAGCTCCGACCCCCACTGAGGGCTACACCTTC. The chain employs TRBV9 and TRBJ1-2; no firm D call. Trimming cost V 0 bases and J 8 bases, with 17 bases left between them. The CDR3 spans 15 residues. The germline V gene encodes CDR1 SGDLS and CDR2 YYNGEE.